A selection of T cell receptor beta chains follows, all from one sample in a study of a mutant IDH1 vaccine in newly diagnosed glioma. Repertoires were generated with immunoSEQ multiplex PCR, while TCRdb's copy carries only in-frame clones and drops some. The repertoire holds 31,000 or so clones, with roughly 80% as singletons. These receptors' antigens are unknown. This sample comprised PBMCs, obtained from a glioma patient whose treatment included an IDH1 peptide vaccine. Receptors originate from a young man with glioma. The CDR3 runs from the conserved cysteine through the conserved F or W. Each record gives: clone size, V gene, J gene, D gene, CDR3 protein, CDR3 DNA. The D gene is left open where the match is weak. Not all rows give a size; the values are once, few, many and, for expanded clones, a class.

size: NA
V: TRBV19
J: TRBJ2-7
D: NA
CDR3: CASSIKQGFYEQYF
DNA: TGTGCCAGTAGTATAAAACAGGGTTTCTACGAGCAGTACTTC

size: NA
V: TRBV5-6
J: TRBJ1-4
D: NA
CDR3: CASSLGSINEKLFF
DNA: TGTGCCAGCAGCTTGGGGTCCATTAATGAAAAACTGTTTTTT

size: NA
V: TRBV6-5
J: TRBJ2-7
D: NA
CDR3: CASSYGRGYEQYF
DNA: TGTGCCAGCAGTTACGGAAGGGGCTACGAGCAGTACTTC

size: NA
V: TRBV27
J: TRBJ1-2
D: NA
CDR3: CASSLSATERGHYGYTF
DNA: TGTGCCAGCAGTTTATCGGCAACCGAACGGGGACACTATGGCTACACCTTC

size: NA
V: TRBV7-9
J: TRBJ2-5
D: TRBD2
CDR3: CASSPLAGGAETQYF
DNA: TGTGCCAGCAGCCCTCTAGCGGGAGGAGCCGAGACCCAGTACTTC

size: NA
V: TRBV5-1
J: TRBJ2-7
D: TRBD1
CDR3: CASSTRQGVQREQYF
DNA: TGCGCCAGCAGCACCCGCCAGGGGGTACAACGCGAGCAGTACTTC

size: NA
V: TRBV5-4
J: TRBJ1-1
D: NA
CDR3: CASSFLAEAFF
DNA: TGTGCCAGCAGCTTCTTAGCTGAAGCTTTCTTT

size: NA
V: TRBV5-1
J: TRBJ2-3
D: NA
CDR3: CASSLTGYGTDTQYF
DNA: TGCGCCAGCAGCTTGACAGGGTATGGTACAGATACGCAGTATTTT

size: NA
V: TRBV7-6
J: TRBJ2-2
D: NA
CDR3: CASSSRIGELFF
DNA: TGTGCCAGCAGCTCCCGTATTGGGGAGCTGTTTTTT

size: few
V: TRBV7-2
J: TRBJ1-1
D: NA
CDR3: CASSQEADADEAFF
DNA: TGTGCCAGCAGCCAGGAAGCGGACGCAGATGAAGCTTTCTTT

size: NA
V: TRBV5-4
J: TRBJ1-4
D: TRBD1
CDR3: CASSLPGQGPEKLFF
DNA: TGTGCCAGCAGCCTGCCGGGACAGGGGCCGGAAAAACTGTTTTTT

size: NA
V: TRBV27
J: TRBJ2-6
D: TRBD2
CDR3: CASRGTRRGGSTGANVLTF
DNA: TGTGCCAGCAGGGGGACACGCCGGGGGGGTTCCACTGGGGCCAACGTCCTGACTTTC

size: NA
V: TRBV30
J: TRBJ1-2
D: NA
CDR3: CAWRGRYYGYTF
DNA: TGTGCCTGGAGGGGACGCTACTATGGCTACACCTTC

size: once
V: TRBV2
J: TRBJ2-7
D: NA
CDR3: CASSEANGGRGYF
DNA: TGTGCCAGCAGTGAAGCAAATGGGGGGCGGGGGTACTTC

size: NA
V: TRBV30
J: TRBJ2-1
D: NA
CDR3: CAWRALAKPYNEQFF
DNA: TGTGCCTGGAGAGCTCTAGCGAAACCTTACAATGAGCAGTTCTTC

size: NA
V: TRBV30
J: TRBJ2-2
D: TRBD1
CDR3: CAWNHGSRGHAGELFF
DNA: TGTGCCTGGAACCACGGCTCCAGGGGGCATGCCGGGGAGCTGTTTTTT

size: once
V: TRBV29-1
J: TRBJ1-1
D: NA
CDR3: CSVEVGDNTEAFF
DNA: TGCAGCGTTGAAGTGGGGGACAACACTGAAGCTTTCTTT

size: NA
V: TRBV5-4
J: TRBJ2-3
D: NA
CDR3: CASSIPPNTDTQYF
DNA: TGTGCCAGCAGCATACCCCCTAACACAGATACGCAGTATTTT

size: NA
V: TRBV15
J: TRBJ1-1
D: NA
CDR3: CATSRDLLGSASTEAFF
DNA: TGTGCCACCAGCAGAGATCTTCTCGGTTCCGCGAGCACTGAAGCTTTCTTT

size: NA
V: TRBV6-1
J: TRBJ2-5
D: NA
CDR3: CASSEALQVGTQYF
DNA: TGTGCCAGCAGTGAAGCGCTTCAAGTGGGGACCCAGTACTTC

size: NA
V: TRBV5-1
J: TRBJ2-7
D: NA
CDR3: CASSLAGDRGYEQYF
DNA: TGCGCCAGCAGCTTGGCTGGGGATAGGGGTTACGAGCAGTACTTC

size: NA
V: TRBV9
J: TRBJ2-2
D: NA
CDR3: CASSVGPEVTGELFF
DNA: TGTGCCAGCAGCGTAGGTCCAGAGGTCACCGGGGAGCTGTTTTTT

size: NA
V: TRBV5-1
J: TRBJ2-7
D: TRBD1
CDR3: CASSSTTGSYEQYF
DNA: TGCGCCAGCAGCTCCACGACAGGGAGTTACGAGCAGTACTTC

size: NA
V: TRBV27
J: TRBJ1-2
D: NA
CDR3: CASNRVRGATGGYTF
DNA: TGTGCCAGCAATAGGGTACGGGGGGCTACAGGTGGCTACACCTTC

size: NA
V: TRBV7-6
J: TRBJ2-5
D: TRBD1
CDR3: CASSQDREETQYF
DNA: TGTGCCAGCAGCCAAGACAGGGAAGAGACCCAGTACTTC

size: NA
V: TRBV10-3
J: TRBJ2-5
D: TRBD2
CDR3: CAISAVREGPETQYF
DNA: TGTGCCATCAGTGCGGTGCGGGAGGGCCCCGAGACCCAGTACTTC

size: NA
V: TRBV5-1
J: TRBJ2-1
D: NA
CDR3: CASSLSGGVYNEQFF
DNA: TGCGCCAGCAGCTTGTCGGGGGGCGTCTACAATGAGCAGTTCTTC

size: NA
V: TRBV2
J: TRBJ1-1
D: NA
CDR3: CASRGTGNTEAFF
DNA: TGTGCCAGCAGGGGTACAGGGAACACTGAAGCTTTCTTT

size: NA
V: TRBV23-1
J: TRBJ2-7
D: TRBD1
CDR3: CASSQSAPGQGATMGSYEQYF
DNA: TGCGCCAGCAGTCAATCCGCACCGGGACAGGGGGCCACAATGGGATCCTACGAGCAGTACTTC

size: NA
V: TRBV25-1
J: TRBJ2-6
D: NA
CDR3: CASSLGQGSSGANVLTF
DNA: TGTGCCAGCAGTTTAGGGCAGGGGAGTTCTGGGGCCAACGTCCTGACTTTC

size: once
V: TRBV5-1
J: TRBJ1-4
D: TRBD1
CDR3: CASSLGDRGRHEKLFF
DNA: TGCGCCAGCAGCTTGGGGGACAGGGGTCGGCATGAAAAACTGTTTTTT

size: NA
V: TRBV7-9
J: TRBJ2-5
D: NA
CDR3: CASSLVTSQETQYF
DNA: TGTGCCAGCAGCTTAGTGACAAGCCAAGAGACCCAGTACTTC

size: NA
V: TRBV7-9
J: TRBJ2-7
D: NA
CDR3: CASSLVRGGSYEQYF
DNA: TGTGCCAGCAGCTTAGTAAGGGGAGGCTCCTACGAGCAGTACTTC

size: NA
V: TRBV19
J: TRBJ2-7
D: NA
CDR3: CASLGRGEQYF
DNA: TGTGCCAGCCTCGGGCGCGGCGAGCAGTACTTC

size: NA
V: TRBV18
J: TRBJ2-2
D: NA
CDR3: CASSQGSGTGELFF
DNA: TGTGCCAGCTCACAGGGAAGCGGGACCGGGGAGCTGTTTTTT